The 27 T cell receptor beta chains in this list originate from one sample, sequenced in a study of T-cell reconstitution after alpha-beta-depleted transplantation in children. Unique molecular identifiers were used in preparing the TCRbeta library. Each CDR3 protein is one row after TCRdb ran MiXCR on the PCR reads. The sample includes around 370,000 distinct CDR3 sequences, about 16% of them seen just once. Source: PBMCs, mostly from graft donor cells, taken 360 days after TCRalphabeta/CD19-depleted stem cell transplant. The receptor source for this set is a male patient aged 2-9 years who had a stem cell transplant for acute lymphoblastic leukemia, so the T cells may come from the graft donor.

There are a few counts of this clonotype. The chain recombines TRBV12-3 or TRBV12-4 with TRBJ2-5; 12 bases line up with TRBD1. The CDR3 spans 16 residues. V lost 5 bases to trimming and J lost 5 bases; unmatched junction nucleotides: 9. CDR3 DNA sequence: TGTGCCAGCAGTCGCCGGGACAGGGGGCTATATGAGACCCAGTACTTC. Translated, it gives CASSRRDRGLYETQYF.

This clonotype has a handful of counts. The chain is built from TRBV14 and TRBJ2-2, with 9 bases fitting TRBD2. The V gene's germline CDR1 is SGHDN and CDR2 FVKESK. After removal of 4 bases from V and 2 bases from J, the junction contained 5 bases not matched to a gene. The CDR3 extends over 16 amino acids. CDR3 amino acids: CASSLVAGANTGELFF. The CDR3 DNA is TGTGCCAGCAGCCTAGTAGCGGGAGCTAACACCGGGGAGCTGTTTTTT.

This clonotype has a handful of counts. The rearrangement links TRBV4-2 to TRBJ2-4; 8 bases agree with TRBD1. J gave up 7 bases and V 3 bases, and 11 bases lay outside the gene matches. Germline CDR1 reads LGHNA; CDR2 reads YNFKEQ. The CDR3 length is 16 residues. The CDR3 sequence: CASSQPRDRRFNIQYF. In DNA, the CDR3 is TGTGCCAGCAGCCAGCCCCGGGACAGGCGTTTCAACATTCAGTACTTC.

Only a few counts were recorded for this clonotype. V gene TRBV7-6 combines with J gene TRBJ2-7; possible D gene TRBD1, 5 bases. V lost 3 bases, J lost 0 bases, and 6 bases lay in between. Germline values: CDR1 SGHVS, CDR2 FNYEAQ. The CDR3 spans 13 residues. The CDR3 DNA is TGTGCCAGCAGCTTTGACAGCTCCTACGAGCAGTACTTC. It yields the protein CASSFDSSYEQYF.

This chain joins TRBV4-2 and TRBJ2-1; D gene uncertain. Trimming took 0 bases from V and 9 from J, leaving 12 bases between them. This CDR3 spans 14 amino acids. In germline, CDR1 is LGHNA, CDR2 YNFKEQ. The chain's CDR3 is CASSQDRRSPEQFF. CDR3 bases: TGTGCCAGCAGCCAAGACAGACGGAGTCCTGAGCAGTTCTTC.

There are a few counts of this clonotype. The genes are TRBV6-1 and TRBJ2-3; D call uncertain. The CDR3 runs 12 residues. V lost 10 bases and J 10 bases, leaving 18 bases between the germline ends. Germline CDR1 and CDR2: MNHNS and SASEGT. The CDR3 DNA reads as TGTGCCACTACGAAGAGTCCTGACGCGCAGTATTTT. This gives the protein CATTKSPDAQYF.

In its sample, this clonotype was seen many times. The V and J genes are TRBV20-1 and TRBJ1-5; D is undetermined. Per the germline V gene, CDR1 is DFQATT and CDR2 is SNEGSKA (reference sequence). V lost 3 bases to trimming and J lost 0 bases, with 9 bases between them. The CDR3 spans 14 residues. The CDR3 bases are TGCAGTGCTAGTAGGCAGAATAGCAATCAGCCCCAGCATTTT. It specifies CSASRQNSNQPQHF.

This clonotype came up a few times. The chain recombines TRBV6-5 with TRBJ2-2; 7 bases agree with TRBD1. Looked up from germline, CDR1 is MNHEY and CDR2 is SVGAGI. The CDR3 runs 15 residues. Trimming took 4 bases from V and 6 from J; bases not matched to a gene: 8. CDR3 loop: CASSWTGTRAGELFF. CDR3 coding DNA: TGTGCCAGCAGTTGGACAGGCACGAGGGCCGGGGAGCTGTTTTTT.

On this clonotype itself: This clone may be a read error of a much larger clone one base away. The chain links TRBV6-2 or TRBV6-3 to TRBJ2-5; D is perhaps TRBD2 (5 bases). This CDR3 has 15 amino acids. Germline V gives CDR1 MNHEY, CDR2 SVGEGT. This CDR3 reads CASSQSRVYQVTQYF. As DNA, the CDR3 is TGTGCCAGCAGCCAATCGAGGGTTTATCAAGTGACCCAGTACTTC.

The table lists this clonotype with a few counts. This chain uses TRBV5-1 with TRBJ1-5, with no clear D. This CDR3 contains 14 residues. V lost 0 bases and J lost 2, with 6 bases in between. The germline CDR1 and CDR2 sequences are SGHRS and YFSETQ. CDR3 DNA: TGCGCCAGCAGCTTGGAGTCAGGCAATCAGCCCCAGCATTTT. Translation gives CASSLESGNQPQHF.

This clonotype was seen only a few times. This sequence joins TRBV28 and TRBJ2-7; no reliable D call. The CDR3 is made up of 13 amino acids. The germline V and J ends were trimmed by 1 base and 3 bases, with 7 bases remaining between them. Germline CDR1 reads MDHEN; CDR2 reads SYDVKM. DNA for the CDR3: TGTGCCAGCAGTTTATCCATTGACTACGAGCAGTACTTC. This encodes CASSLSIDYEQYF. Using reference TRBV28 and TRBJ2-7 for the parts outside the CDR3, the full variable domain is DVKVTQSSRYLVKRTGEKVFLECVQDMDHENMFWYRQDPGLGLRLIYFSYDVKMKEKGDIPEGYSVSREKKERFSLILESASTNQTSMYLCASSLSIDYEQYFGPGTRLTVT.

This clonotype occurred a few times. The rearrangement uses TRBV10-3 and TRBJ2-7; TRBD1 agrees at 10 bases. Germline V CDR1 and CDR2: ENHRY, SYGVKD. With V trimmed by 7 bases and J by 5 bases, 8 bases remained unmatched. This CDR3 region has 14 residues. The DNA for the CDR3 is TGTGCCATCAACCTCTCGGGGACAGGGGACGAGCAGTACTTC. As protein: CAINLSGTGDEQYF.

This clonotype was seen ten or more times. J is TRBJ2-3 and V is TRBV7-9, with TRBD2 identical over 11 bases. V trimming: 0 bases; J trimming: 6 bases; junction bases outside the gene matches: 5. Germline-derived CDR1 and CDR2 are SEHNR and FQNEAQ (reference sequence). The CDR3 covers 16 residues. In nucleotides, the CDR3 is TGTGCCAGCAGCTTAGCCCTAGCGGGAGGCGGGGATACGCAGTATTTT. Its protein is CASSLALAGGGDTQYF.

This clonotype has a count of ten or more. The CDR3 reads CASSPTKQGASVYEQYF. As DNA, the CDR3 is TGTGCCAGCTCACCAACCAAACAGGGGGCTAGTGTCTACGAGCAGTACTTC. The chain is built from TRBV18 and TRBJ2-7; 9 nucleotides align to TRBD1. Germline values: CDR1 KGHSH, CDR2 LQKENI. V lost 2 bases and J lost 3; bases outside the gene matches: 11. There are 17 residues in the CDR3.

The chain joins TRBV3-1 to TRBJ2-5, with TRBD2 matching over 12 bases. V gave up 1 base and J gave up 2 bases; unmatched junction bases: 17. Germline CDR1 and CDR2: LGHDT and YNNKEL (reference sequence). This CDR3 is built from 21 residues. The CDR3 loop is CASSQGARPGTSGLVQETQYF. The CDR3 region has the DNA TGTGCCAGCAGCCAAGGAGCCCGACCCGGGACTAGCGGGTTGGTTCAAGAGACCCAGTACTTC.

The gene calls are TRBV7-2 and TRBJ2-5, with 14 bases identical to TRBD2. The CDR3 covers 16 residues. J was trimmed by 5 bases and V by 5 bases; bases with no gene match: 7. Germline V gene data show CDR1 as SGHTA and CDR2 as FQGNSA. The CDR3 sequence is CASSPWGLAGEETQYF. For the CDR3, the DNA is TGTGCCAGCAGCCCCTGGGGACTAGCGGGAGAGGAGACCCAGTACTTC.

This clonotype was seen a few times. The V and J genes are TRBV27 and TRBJ2-6; 8 bases are shared with TRBD1. The length of the CDR3 is 17 residues. From germline, CDR1 is MNHEY and CDR2 SMNVEV (reference sequence). V lost 5 bases and J lost 0; bases outside the gene matches: 6. As DNA, the CDR3 is TGTGCCAGCAGTCTGGACAGGGCAGGCTCTGGGGCCAACGTCCTGACTTTC. Protein sequence: CASSLDRAGSGANVLTF.

This clonotype was picked up a small number of times. This rearrangement joins TRBV6-2 or TRBV6-3 to TRBJ2-2; 7 positions agree with TRBD2. J gave up 4 bases and V 7 bases, and 9 bases lay outside the gene matches. The CDR3 contains 15 residues. Looked up from germline, CDR1 is MNHEY and CDR2 is SVGEGT. Written as DNA, the CDR3 is TGTGCCAGCACTCGGACTAGTTCGGGCACCGGGGAGCTGTTTTTT. Residues: CASTRTSSGTGELFF.

This clonotype was observed a handful of times. The J gene is TRBJ2-5, the V gene TRBV20-1; no clear D gene. CDR3 length: 14 residues. Germline CDR1 DFQATT, CDR2 SNEGSKA (reference sequence). V was shortened by 5 bases and J by 6 bases, with 19 bases between the two germline ends. The CDR3 DNA is TGCAGTGCTGTATACAGTATTAGTGTGCAGACCCAGTACTTC. Its protein product is CSAVYSISVQTQYF.

A few counts support this clonotype. This chain uses TRBV29-1 with TRBJ2-5; D might be TRBD2 (5 bases). V lost 8 bases and J lost 4, with 11 bases in between. There are 11 residues in the CDR3. Germline V gene sequence: CDR1 SQVTM, CDR2 ANQGSEA. CDR3 sequence reads: CSYTRGETQYF. In DNA form, the CDR3 reads TGCAGCTATACTAGAGGAGAGACCCAGTACTTC.

The V gene is TRBV28, the J gene TRBJ2-7, with 9 bases fitting TRBD1. This CDR3 is built from 15 residues. The trim removed 6 bases at V and 0 bases at J, leaving 6 bases unmatched. Germline CDR1 reads MDHEN; CDR2 reads SYDVKM. Written as DNA, the CDR3 is TGTGCCAGCAGGCTACAGGGGGCCCTCTCCTACGAGCAGTACTTC. Translation: CASRLQGALSYEQYF.

The V call is TRBV10-3, the J call TRBJ2-1; tentative D call: TRBD2 (5 bases). Trimming shortened V by 7 bases and J by 7 bases, and 17 bases separated the two germline ends. The CDR3 length is 14 residues. Germline V gene lookup returns CDR1 ENHRY and CDR2 SYGVKD. CDR3 sequence (DNA): TGTGCCATCACCGGGAAAGGCACACAGAATGAGCAGTTCTTC. Protein product: CAITGKGTQNEQFF.

This CDR3 reads CASSFLTSGRGTDTQYF. CDR3 bases: TGTGCCAGCAGCTTTCTGACTAGCGGGAGGGGCACAGATACGCAGTATTTT. The V call is TRBV5-5, the J call TRBJ2-3; 14 bases match TRBD2. Germline V lookup: CDR1 SGHKS, CDR2 YYEKEE (reference sequence). The trim removed 2 bases at V and 1 base at J, leaving 3 bases unmatched. The CDR3 contains 17 residues.

The chain uses TRBV7-9 and TRBJ2-2, with a tentative D call TRBD2 (5 bases). CDR3 length equals 13 residues. Germline loops: CDR1 SEHNR, CDR2 FQNEAQ (reference sequence). V gave up 4 bases and J gave up 7 bases, with 10 bases separating them. The CDR3 nucleotides are TGTGCCAGCAGCTCAGGACTTTTCGGGGAGCTGTTTTTT. Its translation is CASSSGLFGELFF.

This chain uses TRBV5-5 with TRBJ1-2; TRBD1 is a possible D gene (5 bases). Germline CDR1 and CDR2: SGHKS and YYEKEE (reference sequence). V lost 0 bases, J lost 5 bases, and 14 bases lay in between. CDR3 length: 15 amino acids. The chain's CDR3 is CASSLGQGNLYGYTF. CDR3 bases: TGTGCCAGCAGCTTGGGGCAGGGCAATCTTTATGGCTACACCTTC.

This clonotype was found many times. The chain combines TRBV12-3 or TRBV12-4 with TRBJ1-5, with unresolved D. CDR3 length: 15 amino acids. The V gene lost 3 bases and the J gene lost 0 bases, with 9 bases spanning the gap. Here the CDR3 reads CASSFGRNSNQPQHF. CDR3 nucleotide sequence: TGTGCCAGCAGTTTCGGGCGCAATAGCAATCAGCCCCAGCATTTT.

This clonotype was picked up a small number of times. The J gene is TRBJ2-1, the V gene TRBV29-1, with a tentative D call TRBD2 (5 bases). V lost 6 bases, J lost 4 bases, and 10 bases lay in between. Germline lookup yields CDR1 SQVTM and CDR2 ANQGSEA. The length of the CDR3 is 12 residues. CDR3 region: CSVVGNYNEQFF. For the CDR3, the DNA is TGCAGCGTCGTCGGGAATTACAATGAGCAGTTCTTC.